This T cell receptor (beta chain) was captured in a study of T cell responses to AZD1222 COVID-19 vaccine. Notes on the study in general: AZD1222 recipients seropositive at baseline numbered only 6 or 7. In the spike-specific TCR repertoire, nearly half reportedly target unmutated variant regions. The breadth and depth of Spike-specific TCRs increased once two AZD1222 doses had been given.

Using immunoSEQ multiplex PCR, the repertoire was profiled, and TCRdb retains in-frame clones only, with some absent. The profile shows about 99,000 clones, around 90% of them singletons. The V end lost 5 bases, the J end lost 1 base, and 11 bases lay between the germline ends. The CDR3 is 14 residues long. Germline lookup yields CDR1 SGHTA and CDR2 FQGNSA. As concerns this clone: The antigen remains undetermined.

V is TRBV7-2 and J is TRBJ2-5, with no clear D. The origin of this receptor is an adult in good health. The specimen comprised peripheral blood, sampled on day 0 of AZD1222 vaccination. CDR3: CASSGKGFQETQYF. As DNA, the CDR3 is TGTGCCAGCAGCGGAAAAGGGTTCCAAGAGACCCAGTACTTC.